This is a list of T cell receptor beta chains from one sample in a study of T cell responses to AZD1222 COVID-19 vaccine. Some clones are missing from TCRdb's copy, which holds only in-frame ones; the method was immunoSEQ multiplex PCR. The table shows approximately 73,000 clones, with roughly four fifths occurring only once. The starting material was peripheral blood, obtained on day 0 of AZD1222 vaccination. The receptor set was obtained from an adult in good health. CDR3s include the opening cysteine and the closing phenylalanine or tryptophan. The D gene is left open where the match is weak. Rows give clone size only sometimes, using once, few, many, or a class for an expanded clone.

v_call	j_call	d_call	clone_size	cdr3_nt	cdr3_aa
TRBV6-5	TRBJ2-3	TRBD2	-	TGTGCCAGCAGTTATGGGGGGGAAAGCACAGATACGCAGTATTTT	CASSYGGESTDTQYF
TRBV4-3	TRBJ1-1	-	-	TGCGCCAGCAGCCAAGAGGGTCAGTACACTGAAGCTTTCTTT	CASSQEGQYTEAFF
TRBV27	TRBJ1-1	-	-	TGTGCCAGCAGTTTAGGGCGAAACACTGAAGCTTTCTTT	CASSLGRNTEAFF
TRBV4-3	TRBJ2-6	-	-	TGCGCCAGCAGCCAAGAGGCGGCTGGGGCCAACGTCCTGACTTTC	CASSQEAAGANVLTF
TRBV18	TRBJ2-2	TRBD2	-	TGTGCCAGCTCACCACTGGCGGGGGGCGTGGACACCGGGGAGCTGTTTTTT	CASSPLAGGVDTGELFF
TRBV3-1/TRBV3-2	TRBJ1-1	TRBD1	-	TGTGCCAGCAGCCACCGCGACAGGGGTGAAGCTTTCTTT	CASSHRDRGEAFF
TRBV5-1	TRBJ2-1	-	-	TGCGCCAGCAGCGCCTCAGGGGCCTACAATGAGCAGTTCTTC	CASSASGAYNEQFF
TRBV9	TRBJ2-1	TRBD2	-	TGTGCCAGCAGCGAAAGCGGGAGGGGGTACAATGAGCAGTTCTTC	CASSESGRGYNEQFF
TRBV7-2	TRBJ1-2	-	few	TGTGCCAGCAGCGCCGCACAGGGAAGAGGCTACACCTTC	CASSAAQGRGYTF
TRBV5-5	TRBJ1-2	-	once	TGTGCCAGCAGCATGCTCTGGACAGACTTTAATAACTATGGCTACACCTTC	CASSMLWTDFNNYGYTF
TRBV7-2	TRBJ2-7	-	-	TGTGCCAGCAGCGGCTCGGTGAGGGGCGAGCAGTACTTC	CASSGSVRGEQYF
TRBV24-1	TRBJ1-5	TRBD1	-	TGTGCCACCAGTGAGCTACCGGGACAGGCGACCCTCAATCAGCCCCAGCATTTT	CATSELPGQATLNQPQHF
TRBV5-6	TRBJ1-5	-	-	TGTGCCAGCAGCTTGGATGGGGGGAATAGCAATCAGCCCCAGCATTTT	CASSLDGGNSNQPQHF
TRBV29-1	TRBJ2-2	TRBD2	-	TGCAGCGTCGAACGAGCGGGGATGCTTGGTGGCGGGGAGCTGTTTTTT	CSVERAGMLGGGELFF
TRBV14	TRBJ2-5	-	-	TGTGCCAGCAGCCAAGATTTCGGGGTCCAAGAGACCCAGTACTTC	CASSQDFGVQETQYF
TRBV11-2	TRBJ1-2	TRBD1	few	TGTGCCAGCAGCCCTTGGACAGGGGTTGACTATGGCTACACCTTC	CASSPWTGVDYGYTF
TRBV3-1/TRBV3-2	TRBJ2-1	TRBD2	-	TGTGCCAGCCAAGGGACTAGCGGGAGGTACTCCTACAATGAGCAGTTCTTC	CASQGTSGRYSYNEQFF
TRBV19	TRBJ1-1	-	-	TGTGCCAGTAGTATGAGTCCGAACACTGAAGCTTTCTTT	CASSMSPNTEAFF
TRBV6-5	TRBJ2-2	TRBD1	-	TGTGCCAGCAGGCCGGGACAGGTTGAAACCGGGGAGCTGTTTTTT	CASRPGQVETGELFF
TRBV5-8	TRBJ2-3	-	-	TGTGCCAGCAGCTGGGGGGTCAGGCGGGACGGCAAGGGTACGCAGTATTTT	CASSWGVRRDGKGTQYF
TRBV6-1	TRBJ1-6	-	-	TGTGCCAGCAGTGACCTGAATTCACCCCTCCACTTT	CASSDLNSPLHF
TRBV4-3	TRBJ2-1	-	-	TGCGCCAGCAGCCAAGGGCTCAAAAGCGGCCCCTACAATGAGCAGTTCTTC	CASSQGLKSGPYNEQFF
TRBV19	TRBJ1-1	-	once	TGTGCCAGTAGTAGTGGGAGGAGCACTGAAGCTTTCTTT	CASSSGRSTEAFF
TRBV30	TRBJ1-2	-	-	TGTGCCTGGAGGAGAAAAGATAATGGCTACACCTTC	CAWRRKDNGYTF
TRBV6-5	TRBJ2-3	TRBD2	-	TGTGCCAGCAGGGATATAGCGGGGAGCACAGATACGCAGTATTTT	CASRDIAGSTDTQYF
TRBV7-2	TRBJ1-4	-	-	TGTGCCAGCAGCTTTTGGGATAATGAAAAACTGTTTTTT	CASSFWDNEKLFF
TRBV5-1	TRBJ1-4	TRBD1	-	TGCGCCAGCAGCTTGGCTAGGCAGGGACAGGAAAAACTGTTTTTT	CASSLARQGQEKLFF
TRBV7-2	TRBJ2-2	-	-	TGTGCCAGCAGCTTAGGTTGGATGGAGGTCGGGGAGCTGTTTTTT	CASSLGWMEVGELFF
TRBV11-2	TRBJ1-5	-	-	TGTGCCAGCAGCTTAGGACGGAACAATCAGCCCCAGCATTTT	CASSLGRNNQPQHF
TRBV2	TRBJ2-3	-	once	TGTGCCAGCAGTACCCGGACAGACCACACAGATACGCAGTATTTT	CASSTRTDHTDTQYF
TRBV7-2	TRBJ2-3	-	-	TGTGCCAGCAGCTTAGCGGGGGGGCCCCGCACAGATACGCAGTATTTT	CASSLAGGPRTDTQYF
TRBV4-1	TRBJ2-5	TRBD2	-	TGCGCCAGCAGCCTATTGGCGGGAGAAGGGGAGACCCAGTACTTC	CASSLLAGEGETQYF
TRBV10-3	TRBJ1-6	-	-	TGTGCCATCAGCGAGAGCTCCTATAATTCACCCCTCCACTTT	CAISESSYNSPLHF
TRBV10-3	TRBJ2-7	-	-	TGTGCCATCAGTGAGTCAGTTGGGGAGCAGTACTTC	CAISESVGEQYF
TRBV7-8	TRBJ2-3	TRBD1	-	TGTGCCAGCAGCTTAGCGGACAGGGAAGGAGATACGCAGTATTTT	CASSLADREGDTQYF